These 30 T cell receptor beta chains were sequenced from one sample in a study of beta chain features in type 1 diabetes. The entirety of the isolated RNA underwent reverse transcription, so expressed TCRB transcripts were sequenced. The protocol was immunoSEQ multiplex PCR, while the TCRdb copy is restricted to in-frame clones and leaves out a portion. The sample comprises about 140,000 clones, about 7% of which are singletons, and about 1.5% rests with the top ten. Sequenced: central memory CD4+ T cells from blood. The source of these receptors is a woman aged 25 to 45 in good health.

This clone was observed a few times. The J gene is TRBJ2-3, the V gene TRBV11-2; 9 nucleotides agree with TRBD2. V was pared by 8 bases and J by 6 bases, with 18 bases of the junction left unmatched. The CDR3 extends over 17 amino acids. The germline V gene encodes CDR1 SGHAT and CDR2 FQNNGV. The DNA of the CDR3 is TGTGCCAGCCAACCCTCAGTCCTTAGCGGGAGTGGGGATACGCAGTATTTT. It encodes CASQPSVLSGSGDTQYF.

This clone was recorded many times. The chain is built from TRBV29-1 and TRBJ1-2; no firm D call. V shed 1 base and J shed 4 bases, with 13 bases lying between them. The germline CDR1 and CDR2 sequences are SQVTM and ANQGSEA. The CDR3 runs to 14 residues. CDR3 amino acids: CSVEGGEKIYGYTF. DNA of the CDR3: TGCAGCGTTGAAGGGGGAGAGAAGATCTATGGCTACACCTTC.

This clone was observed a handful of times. The CDR3 region is CAISESISRQEGNTIYF. For the CDR3, the DNA is TGTGCCATCAGTGAGTCGATTTCCAGACAGGAAGGAAACACCATATATTTT. This chain joins TRBV10-3 and TRBJ1-3, with TRBD1 as a possible D gene (6 bases). Germline loops: CDR1 ENHRY, CDR2 SYGVKD. V was cut by 0 bases and J by 4 bases, with 16 bases left in between. The CDR3 has 17 amino acids.

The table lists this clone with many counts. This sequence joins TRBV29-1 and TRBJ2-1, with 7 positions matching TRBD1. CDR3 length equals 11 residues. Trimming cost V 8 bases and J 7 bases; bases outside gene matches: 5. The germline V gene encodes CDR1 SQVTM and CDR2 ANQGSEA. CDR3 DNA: TGCAGCACGATGACAGGGAATGAGCAGTTCTTC. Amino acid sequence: CSTMTGNEQFF.

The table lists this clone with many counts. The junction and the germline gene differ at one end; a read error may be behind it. The CDR3 is CASSVAGGRMSQYF. CDR3 nucleotide sequence: TGTGCCAGCAGCGTAGCGGGAGGGCGAATGTCCCAGTACTTC. This chain joins TRBV7-2 and TRBJ2-5, with TRBD2 matching over 11 bases. Germline V gene data show CDR1 as SGHTA and CDR2 as FQGNSA. The CDR3 runs to 14 residues.

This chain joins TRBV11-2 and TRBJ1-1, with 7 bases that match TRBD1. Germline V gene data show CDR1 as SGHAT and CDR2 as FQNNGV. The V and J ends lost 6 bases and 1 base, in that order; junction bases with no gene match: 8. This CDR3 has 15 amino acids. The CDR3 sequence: CASRVGGQPNTEAFF. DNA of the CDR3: TGTGCCAGCAGGGTCGGGGGACAGCCGAACACTGAAGCTTTCTTT.

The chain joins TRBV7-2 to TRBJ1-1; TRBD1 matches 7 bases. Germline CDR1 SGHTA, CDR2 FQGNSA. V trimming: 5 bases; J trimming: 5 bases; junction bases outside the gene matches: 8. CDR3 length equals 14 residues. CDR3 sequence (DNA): TGTGCCAGCAGCACCGGGACAGTTTATACTGAAGCTTTCTTT. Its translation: CASSTGTVYTEAFF.

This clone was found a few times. In DNA form, the CDR3 reads TGTGCCAGCAGTGTTGCGGGAGGGCCGGTTGCCAAAAACATTCAGTACTTC. This codes for CASSVAGGPVAKNIQYF. The genes are TRBV6-1 and TRBJ2-4; 9 nucleotides agree with TRBD2. There are 17 residues in the CDR3. Germline V gene sequence: CDR1 MNHNS, CDR2 SASEGT. The trim removed 4 bases at V and 1 base at J, leaving 8 bases unmatched.

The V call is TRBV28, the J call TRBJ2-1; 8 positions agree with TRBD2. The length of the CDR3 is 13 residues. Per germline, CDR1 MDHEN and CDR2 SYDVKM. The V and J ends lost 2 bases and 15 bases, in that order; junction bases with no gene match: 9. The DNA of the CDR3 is TGTGCCAGCAGTTTAGGCGGGGGACTAGGTTGGTTCTTC. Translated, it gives CASSLGGGLGWFF.

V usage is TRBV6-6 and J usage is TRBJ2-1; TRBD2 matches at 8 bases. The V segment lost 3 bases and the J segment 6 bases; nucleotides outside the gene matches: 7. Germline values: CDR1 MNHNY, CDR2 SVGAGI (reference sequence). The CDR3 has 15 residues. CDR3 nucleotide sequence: TGTGCCAGCAGTTATGGGCGGGAGGCGCGCAATGAGCAGTTCTTC. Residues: CASSYGREARNEQFF.

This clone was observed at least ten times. CDR3 DNA: TGTGCCAGCTCACCACCCCCTAGCGGAGGTGGGCAGTACTTC. Translated, it gives CASSPPPSGGGQYF. This chain links TRBV18 with TRBJ2-7, with 7 bases that match TRBD2. The J segment lost 9 bases and the V segment lost 0 bases, leaving 8 bases of the junction unmatched. This CDR3 region has 14 residues. The germline CDR1 and CDR2 sequences are KGHSH and LQKENI.

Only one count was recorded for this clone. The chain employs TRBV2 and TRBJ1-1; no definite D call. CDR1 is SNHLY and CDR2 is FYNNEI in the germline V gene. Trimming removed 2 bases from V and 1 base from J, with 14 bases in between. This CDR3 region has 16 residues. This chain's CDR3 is CASSELWAESNTEAFF. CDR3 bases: TGTGCCAGCAGTGAATTGTGGGCTGAATCGAACACTGAAGCTTTCTTT.

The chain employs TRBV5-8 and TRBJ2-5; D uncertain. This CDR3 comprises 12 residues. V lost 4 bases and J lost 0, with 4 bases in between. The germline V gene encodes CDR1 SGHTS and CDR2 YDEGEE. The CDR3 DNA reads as TGTGCCAGCAGCCCGTACCAAGAGACCCAGTACTTC. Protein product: CASSPYQETQYF.

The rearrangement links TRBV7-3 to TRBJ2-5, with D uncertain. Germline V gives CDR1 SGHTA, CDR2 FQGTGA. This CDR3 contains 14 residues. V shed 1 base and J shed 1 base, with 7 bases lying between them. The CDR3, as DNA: TGTGCCAGCAGCTTAAATGGGCTCCAAGAGACCCAGTACTTC. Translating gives CASSLNGLQETQYF.

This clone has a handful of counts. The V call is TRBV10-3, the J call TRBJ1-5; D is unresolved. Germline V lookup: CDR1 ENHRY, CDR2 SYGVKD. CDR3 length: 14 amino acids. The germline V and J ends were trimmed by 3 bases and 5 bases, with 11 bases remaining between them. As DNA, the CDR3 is TGTGCCATCAGTGAAAGAGGGCTCGATCAGCCCCAGCATTTT. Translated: CAISERGLDQPQHF.

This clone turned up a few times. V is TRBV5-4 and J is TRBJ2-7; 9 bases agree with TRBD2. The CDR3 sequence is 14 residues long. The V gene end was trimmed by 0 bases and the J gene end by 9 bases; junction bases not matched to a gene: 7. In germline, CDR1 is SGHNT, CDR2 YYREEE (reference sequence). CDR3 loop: CASSLGLAGEGQYF. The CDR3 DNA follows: TGTGCCAGCAGCTTGGGGTTAGCGGGAGAAGGGCAGTACTTC. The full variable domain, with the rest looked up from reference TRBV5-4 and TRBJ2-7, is ETGVTQSPTHLIKTRGQQVTLRCSSQSGHNTVSWYQQALGQGPQFIFQYYREEENGRGNFPPRFSGLQFPNYSSELNVNALELDDSALYLCASSLGLAGEGQYFGPGTRLTVT.

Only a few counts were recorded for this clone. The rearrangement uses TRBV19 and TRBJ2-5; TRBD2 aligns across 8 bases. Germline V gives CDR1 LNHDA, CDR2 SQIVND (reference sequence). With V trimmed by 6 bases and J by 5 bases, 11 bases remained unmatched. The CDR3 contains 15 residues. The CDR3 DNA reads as TGTGCCAGTAGCCGGGAGGGGGTCATGGCGGAGACCCAGTACTTC. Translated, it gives CASSREGVMAETQYF.

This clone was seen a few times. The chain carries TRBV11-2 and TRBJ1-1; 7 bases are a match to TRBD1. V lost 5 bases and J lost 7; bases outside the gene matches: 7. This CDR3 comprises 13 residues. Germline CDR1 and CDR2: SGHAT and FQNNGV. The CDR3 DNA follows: TGTGCCAGCAGCCCGGGACAGTTTTATGAAGCTTTCTTT. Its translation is CASSPGQFYEAFF.

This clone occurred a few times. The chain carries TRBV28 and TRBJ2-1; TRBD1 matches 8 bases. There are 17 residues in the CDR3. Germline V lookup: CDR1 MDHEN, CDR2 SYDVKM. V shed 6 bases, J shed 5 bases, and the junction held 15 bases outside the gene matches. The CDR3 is CASRPHRGAGRNNEQFF. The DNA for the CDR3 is TGTGCCAGCAGACCCCACAGGGGGGCAGGGCGGAACAATGAGCAGTTCTTC.

Here the CDR3 reads CASSVGGSRSGANVLTF. As DNA, the CDR3 is TGTGCCAGCAGTGTTGGGGGCAGTCGTTCTGGGGCCAACGTCCTGACTTTC. This chain uses TRBV6-1 with TRBJ2-6; D may be TRBD1 (6 bases). Trimming took off 4 bases at V and 1 base at J, with 14 bases between the two ends. In germline, CDR1 is MNHNS, CDR2 SASEGT. The CDR3 has 17 residues.

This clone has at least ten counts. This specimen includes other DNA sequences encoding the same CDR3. In DNA, the CDR3 is TGTGCCACCAGCAGAGAGGACAGGTACCAAGAGACCCAGTACTTC. This codes for CATSREDRYQETQYF. The chain has TRBV15 and TRBJ2-5; 7 positions match TRBD1. Germline V lookup: CDR1 LNHNV, CDR2 YYDKDF (reference sequence). V lost 0 bases and J lost 0; bases outside the gene matches: 1. This CDR3 has 15 residues.

The CDR3 region is CASSLGSGRTDTQYF. The CDR3 bases are TGTGCCAGCAGCTTAGGTAGCGGGAGAACCGATACGCAGTATTTT. This chain links TRBV7-2 with TRBJ2-3, with 9 bases lining up with TRBD2. Germline V CDR1 and CDR2: SGHTA, FQGNSA. V trimming: 1 base; J trimming: 6 bases; junction bases outside the gene matches: 5. This CDR3 is built from 15 residues.

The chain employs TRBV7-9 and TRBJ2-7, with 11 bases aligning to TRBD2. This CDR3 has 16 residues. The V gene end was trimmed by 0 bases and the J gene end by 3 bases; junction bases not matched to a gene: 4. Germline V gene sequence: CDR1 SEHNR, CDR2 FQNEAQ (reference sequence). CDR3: CASSLALAGGRYEQYF. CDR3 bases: TGTGCCAGCAGCTTAGCGCTAGCGGGAGGCCGCTACGAGCAGTACTTC. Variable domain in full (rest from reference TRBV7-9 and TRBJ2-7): DTGVSQNPRHKITKRGQNVTFRCDPISEHNRLYWYRQTLGQGPEFLTYFQNEAQLEKSRLLSDRFSAERPKGSFSTLEIQRTEQGDSAMYLCASSLALAGGRYEQYFGPGTRLTVT.

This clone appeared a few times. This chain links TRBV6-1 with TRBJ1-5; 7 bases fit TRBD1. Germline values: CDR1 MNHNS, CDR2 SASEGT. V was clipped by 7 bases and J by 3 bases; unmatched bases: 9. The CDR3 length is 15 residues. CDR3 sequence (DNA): TGTGCCAGCAAAGAACCGGGACAGTTCAATCAGCCCCAGCATTTT. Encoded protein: CASKEPGQFNQPQHF.

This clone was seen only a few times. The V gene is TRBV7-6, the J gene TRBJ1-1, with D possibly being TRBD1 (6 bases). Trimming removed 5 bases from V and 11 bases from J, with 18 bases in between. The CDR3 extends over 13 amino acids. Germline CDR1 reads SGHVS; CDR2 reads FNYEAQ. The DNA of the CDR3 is TGTGCCAGCAGCCAGGGACAACGAAATCCGGCTTTCTTT. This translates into CASSQGQRNPAFF.

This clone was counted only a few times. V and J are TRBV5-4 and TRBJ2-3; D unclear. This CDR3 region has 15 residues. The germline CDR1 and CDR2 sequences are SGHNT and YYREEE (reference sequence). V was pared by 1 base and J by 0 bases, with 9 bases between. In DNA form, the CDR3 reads TGTGCCAGCAGCTTGACCGGTTCTAGCACAGATACGCAGTATTTT. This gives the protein CASSLTGSSTDTQYF. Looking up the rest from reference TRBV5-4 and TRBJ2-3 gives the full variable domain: ETGVTQSPTHLIKTRGQQVTLRCSSQSGHNTVSWYQQALGQGPQFIFQYYREEENGRGNFPPRFSGLQFPNYSSELNVNALELDDSALYLCASSLTGSSTDTQYFGPGTRLTVL.

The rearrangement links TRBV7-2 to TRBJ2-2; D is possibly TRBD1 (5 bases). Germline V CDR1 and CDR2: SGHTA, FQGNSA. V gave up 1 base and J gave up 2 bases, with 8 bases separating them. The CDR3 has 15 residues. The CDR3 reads CASSLGRTNTGELFF. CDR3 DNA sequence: TGTGCCAGCAGCTTAGGACGGACAAACACCGGGGAGCTGTTTTTT.

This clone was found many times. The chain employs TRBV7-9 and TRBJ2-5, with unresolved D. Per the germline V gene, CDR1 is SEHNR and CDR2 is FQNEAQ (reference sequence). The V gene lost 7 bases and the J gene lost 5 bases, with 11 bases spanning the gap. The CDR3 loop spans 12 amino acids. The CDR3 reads CASTETRETQYF. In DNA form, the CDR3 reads TGTGCCAGCACCGAGACTCGGGAGACCCAGTACTTC.

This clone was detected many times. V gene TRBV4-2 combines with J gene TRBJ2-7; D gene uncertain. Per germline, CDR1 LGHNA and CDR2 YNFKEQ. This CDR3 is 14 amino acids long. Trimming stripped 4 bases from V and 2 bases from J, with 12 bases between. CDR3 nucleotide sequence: TGTGCCAGCAGCCTACCGGGTGGAGCCTACGAGCAGTACTTC. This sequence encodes CASSLPGGAYEQYF.

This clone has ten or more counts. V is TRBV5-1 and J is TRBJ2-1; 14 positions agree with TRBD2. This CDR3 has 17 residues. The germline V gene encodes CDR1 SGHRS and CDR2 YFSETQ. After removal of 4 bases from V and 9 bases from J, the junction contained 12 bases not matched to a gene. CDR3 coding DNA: TGCGCCAGCAGCATGGGGACTAGCGGGAGAGGGGCAATTGAGCAGTTCTTC. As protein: CASSMGTSGRGAIEQFF.